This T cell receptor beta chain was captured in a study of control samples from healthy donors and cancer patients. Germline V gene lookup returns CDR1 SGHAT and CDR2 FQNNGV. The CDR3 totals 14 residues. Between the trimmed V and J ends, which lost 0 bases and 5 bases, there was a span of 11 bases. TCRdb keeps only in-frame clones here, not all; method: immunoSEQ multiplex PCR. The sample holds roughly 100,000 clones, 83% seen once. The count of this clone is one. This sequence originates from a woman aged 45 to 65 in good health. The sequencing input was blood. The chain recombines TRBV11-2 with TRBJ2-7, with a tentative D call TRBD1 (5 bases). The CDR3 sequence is CASSLDRAGHEQYF. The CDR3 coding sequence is TGTGCCAGCAGCTTAGATCGGGCAGGGCACGAGCAGTACTTC.